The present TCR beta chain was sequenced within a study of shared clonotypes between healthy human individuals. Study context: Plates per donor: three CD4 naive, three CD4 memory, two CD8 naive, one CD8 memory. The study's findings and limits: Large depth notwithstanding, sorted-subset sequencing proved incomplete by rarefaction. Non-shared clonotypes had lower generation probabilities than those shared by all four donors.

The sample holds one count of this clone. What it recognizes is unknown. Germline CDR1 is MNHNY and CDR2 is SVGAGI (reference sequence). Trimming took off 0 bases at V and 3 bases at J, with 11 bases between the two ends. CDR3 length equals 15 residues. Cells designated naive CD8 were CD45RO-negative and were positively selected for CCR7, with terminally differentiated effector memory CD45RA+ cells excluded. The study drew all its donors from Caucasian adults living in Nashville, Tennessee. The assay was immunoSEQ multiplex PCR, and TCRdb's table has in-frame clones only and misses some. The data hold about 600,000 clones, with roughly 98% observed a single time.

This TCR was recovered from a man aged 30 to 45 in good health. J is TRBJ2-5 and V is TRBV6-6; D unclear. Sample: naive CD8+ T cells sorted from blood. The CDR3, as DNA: TGTGCCAGCAGTTACTCATTTGCTACGAAAGAGACCCAGTACTTC. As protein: CASSYSFATKETQYF.